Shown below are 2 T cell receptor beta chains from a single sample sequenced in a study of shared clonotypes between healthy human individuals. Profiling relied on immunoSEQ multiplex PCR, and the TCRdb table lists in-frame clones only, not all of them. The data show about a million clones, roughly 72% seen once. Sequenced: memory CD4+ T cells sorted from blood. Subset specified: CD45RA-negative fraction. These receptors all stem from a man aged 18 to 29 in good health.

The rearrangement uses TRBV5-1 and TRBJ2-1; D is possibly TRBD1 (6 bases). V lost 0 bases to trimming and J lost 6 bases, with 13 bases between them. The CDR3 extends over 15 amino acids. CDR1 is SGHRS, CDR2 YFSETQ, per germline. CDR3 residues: CASSLGGPLANEQFF. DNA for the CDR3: TGCGCCAGCAGCTTGGGGGGGCCTCTGGCCAATGAGCAGTTCTTC.

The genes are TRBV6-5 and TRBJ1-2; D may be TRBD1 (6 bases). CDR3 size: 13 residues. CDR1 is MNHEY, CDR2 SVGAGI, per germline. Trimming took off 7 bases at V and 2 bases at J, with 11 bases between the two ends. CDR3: CASMARGNYGYTF. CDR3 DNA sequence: TGTGCCAGCATGGCCAGGGGAAACTATGGCTACACCTTC.